This record concerns one T cell receptor beta chain sequence. Its antigen is unidentified. This specimen belongs to a study of T-cell memory formation after mild COVID-19. For the study at large: Largely donor-specific TCR clusters were found. The study, taken as a whole, reports: Contracting clones, day 15 to 85, had balanced CD4/CD8, and later expanders favored CD4+.

Trimming removed 7 bases from V and 1 base from J, with 10 bases in between. CDR3 size: 12 residues. Germline V gives CDR1 DFQATT, CDR2 SNEGSKA (reference sequence). Each CDR3 protein gets one entry after TCRdb re-called the 5' RACE reads with MiXCR. The data contain around 320,000 distinct CDR3 sequences, 28% of them singletons. The gene calls are TRBV20-1 and TRBJ1-1; no clear D gene. This sequence was found in an adult woman who had mild COVID-19 (a few samples of this study predate the infection). Cell type and time point are not known. The sequencing sample was made of PBMCs or a T cell subset sorted from them (not recorded which). This chain's CDR3 is CSVKSRNTEAFF. Written as DNA, the CDR3 is TGCAGTGTCAAGAGCAGGAACACTGAAGCTTTCTTT.